The sample holds one count of the clone carrying this T cell receptor (beta chain). Its antigen is as yet unknown. This record comes from a study of vaccination and CD4 T cells after COVID-19. CDR1 MDHEN and CDR2 SYDVKM come from the germline V gene. The CDR3 is made up of 18 amino acids. The germline V and J ends were trimmed by 4 bases and 0 bases, with 16 bases remaining between them. The treatment was: roughly 11-day PBMC culture with coronavirus spike peptide pools or control peptides (ViraFEST assay). Peptide pool stimulation in ViraFEST expanded antigen-specific T cells, whose TCRs were then sequenced. The study sequenced cultured CD4+ T cell DNA using the Oncomine TCR Beta short-read assay. The source of extracted genomic DNA was cultured CD4+ T cells. TCRdb re-called the PCR reads with MiXCR, one entry per CDR3 protein. The sample lists about 20,000 distinct CDR3 sequences, about three fifths occurring once.

What was sequenced was CD4+ T cells from blood, cultured in vitro. The genes are TRBV28 and TRBJ2-6; D may be TRBD1 (6 bases). The clonotype originates from a human donor who had recovered from COVID-19. The CDR3 protein is CASSSWTVLSSGANVLTF. The CDR3 DNA reads as TGTGCCAGCAGTTCCTGGACAGTTCTCAGCTCTGGGGCCAACGTCCTGACTTTC.